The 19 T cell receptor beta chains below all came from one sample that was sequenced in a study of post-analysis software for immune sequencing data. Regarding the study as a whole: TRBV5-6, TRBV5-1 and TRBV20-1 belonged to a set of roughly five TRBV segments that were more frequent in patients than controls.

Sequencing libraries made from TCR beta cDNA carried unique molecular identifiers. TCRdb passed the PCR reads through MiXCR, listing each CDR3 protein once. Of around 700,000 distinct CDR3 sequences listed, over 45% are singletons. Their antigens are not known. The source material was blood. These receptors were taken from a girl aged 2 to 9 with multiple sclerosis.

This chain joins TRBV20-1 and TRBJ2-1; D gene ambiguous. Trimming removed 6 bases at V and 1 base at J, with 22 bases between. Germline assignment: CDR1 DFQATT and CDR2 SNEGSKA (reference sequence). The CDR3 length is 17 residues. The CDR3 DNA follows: TGCAGTGCCCCGAGAGGATTCCTTTTATATTCCTACAATGAGCAGTTCTTC. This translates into CSAPRGFLLYSYNEQFF.

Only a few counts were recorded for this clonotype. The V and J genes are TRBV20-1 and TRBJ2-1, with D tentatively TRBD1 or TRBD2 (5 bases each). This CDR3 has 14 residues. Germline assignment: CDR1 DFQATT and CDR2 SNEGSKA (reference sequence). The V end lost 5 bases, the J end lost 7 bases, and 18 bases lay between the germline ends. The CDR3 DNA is TGCAGTGCTGAGGCCGCGCTTTGGGGGAATGAGCAGTTCTTC. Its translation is CSAEAALWGNEQFF.

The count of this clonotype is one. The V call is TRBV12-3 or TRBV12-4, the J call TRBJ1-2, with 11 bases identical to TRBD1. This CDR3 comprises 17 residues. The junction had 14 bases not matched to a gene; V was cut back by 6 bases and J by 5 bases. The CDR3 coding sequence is TGTGCCAGCAGGGGCCAACGGGACAGGGGGTTTTATTATGGCTACACCTTC. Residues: CASRGQRDRGFYYGYTF.

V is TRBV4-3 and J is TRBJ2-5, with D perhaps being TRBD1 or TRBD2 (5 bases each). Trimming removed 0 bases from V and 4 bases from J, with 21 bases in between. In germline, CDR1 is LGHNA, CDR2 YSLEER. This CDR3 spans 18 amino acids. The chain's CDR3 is CASSQDRDPGPEGETQYF. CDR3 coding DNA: TGCGCCAGCAGCCAAGACCGGGACCCCGGCCCTGAGGGAGAGACCCAGTACTTC.

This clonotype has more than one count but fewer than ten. CDR3 nucleotide sequence: TGTGCCAGCAGCTTGGAGGCGGGACCGGGGAACACTGAAGCTTTCTTT. Translated: CASSLEAGPGNTEAFF. The V call is TRBV7-9, the J call TRBJ1-1; D is perhaps TRBD1 (5 bases). Germline CDR1 is SEHNR and CDR2 is FQNEAQ (reference sequence). The CDR3 covers 16 residues. Trimming pared 3 bases from V and 1 base from J, leaving 15 bases between. The variable domain in full, with the rest retrieved from reference TRBV7-9 and TRBJ1-1, is DTGVSQNPRHKITKRGQNVTFRCDPISEHNRLYWYRQTLGQGPEFLTYFQNEAQLEKSRLLSDRFSAERPKGSFSTLEIQRTEQGDSAMYLCASSLEAGPGNTEAFFGQGTRLTVV.

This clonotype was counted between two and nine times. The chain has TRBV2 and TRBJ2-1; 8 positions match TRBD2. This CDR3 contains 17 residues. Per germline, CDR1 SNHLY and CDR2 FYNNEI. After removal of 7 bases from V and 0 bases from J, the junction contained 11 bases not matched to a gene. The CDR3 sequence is CASTDTSGGSSYNEQFF. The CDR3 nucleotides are TGTGCCAGCACCGATACTAGCGGAGGGAGCTCCTACAATGAGCAGTTCTTC. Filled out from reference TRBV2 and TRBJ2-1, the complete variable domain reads EPEVTQTPSHQVTQMGQEVILRCVPISNHLYFYWYRQILGQKVEFLVSFYNNEISEKSEIFDDQFSVERPDGSNFTLKIRSTKLEDSAMYFCASTDTSGGSSYNEQFFGPGTRLTVL.

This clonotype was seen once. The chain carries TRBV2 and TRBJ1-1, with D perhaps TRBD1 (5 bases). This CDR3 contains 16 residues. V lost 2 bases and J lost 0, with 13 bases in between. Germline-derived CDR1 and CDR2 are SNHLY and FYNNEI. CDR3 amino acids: CASSEPREGMNTEAFF. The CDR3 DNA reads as TGTGCCAGCAGTGAACCCAGGGAAGGAATGAACACTGAAGCTTTCTTT.

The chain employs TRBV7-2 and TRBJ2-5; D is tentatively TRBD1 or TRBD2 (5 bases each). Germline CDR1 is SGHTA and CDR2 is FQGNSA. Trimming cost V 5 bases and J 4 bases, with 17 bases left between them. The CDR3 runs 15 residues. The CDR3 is CASSLNRRDGETQYF. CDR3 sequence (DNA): TGTGCCAGCAGCCTGAATCGCCGGGACGGAGAGACCCAGTACTTC.

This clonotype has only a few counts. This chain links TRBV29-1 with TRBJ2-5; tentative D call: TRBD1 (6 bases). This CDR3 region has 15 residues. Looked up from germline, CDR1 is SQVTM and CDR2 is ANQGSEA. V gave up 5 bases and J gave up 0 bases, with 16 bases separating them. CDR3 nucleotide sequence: TGCAGCGTTATCTTCGGACAGACTCACCAAGAGACCCAGTACTTC. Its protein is CSVIFGQTHQETQYF. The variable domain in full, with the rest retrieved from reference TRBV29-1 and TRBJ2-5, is SAVISQKPSRDICQRGTSLTIQCQVDSQVTMMFWYRQQPGQSLTLIATANQGSEATYESGFVIDKFPISRPNLTFSTLTVSNMSPEDSSIYLCSVIFGQTHQETQYFGPGTRLLVL.

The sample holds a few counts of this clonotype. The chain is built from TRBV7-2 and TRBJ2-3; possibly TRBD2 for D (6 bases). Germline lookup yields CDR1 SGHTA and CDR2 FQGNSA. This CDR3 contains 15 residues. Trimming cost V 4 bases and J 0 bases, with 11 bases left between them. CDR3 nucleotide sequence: TGTGCCAGCAGCTCCCGGGACTTGAGCACAGATACGCAGTATTTT. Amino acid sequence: CASSSRDLSTDTQYF.

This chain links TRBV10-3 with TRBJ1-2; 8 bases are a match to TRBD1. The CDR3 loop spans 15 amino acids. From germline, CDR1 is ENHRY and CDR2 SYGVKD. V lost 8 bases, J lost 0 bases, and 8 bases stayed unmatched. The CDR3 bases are TGTGCCATCGGCGGACAGGGTGACCCTAACTATGGCTACACCTTC. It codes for CAIGGQGDPNYGYTF.

In DNA form, the CDR3 reads TGTGCCAGCAGCACACTAGGGGGGACTAGCGGGGGCCGAAGCGGGGAGACCCAGTACTTC. This codes for CASSTLGGTSGGRSGETQYF. The chain links TRBV7-6 to TRBJ2-5, with 14 nucleotides matching TRBD2. V was clipped by 5 bases and J by 5 bases; unmatched bases: 19. This CDR3 has 20 amino acids. Germline loops: CDR1 SGHVS, CDR2 FNYEAQ.

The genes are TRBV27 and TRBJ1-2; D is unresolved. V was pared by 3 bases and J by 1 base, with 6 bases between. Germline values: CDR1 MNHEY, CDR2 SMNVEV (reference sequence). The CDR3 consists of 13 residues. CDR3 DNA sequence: TGTGCCAGCAGTTTTACCAGTAACTATGGCTACACCTTC. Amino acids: CASSFTSNYGYTF.

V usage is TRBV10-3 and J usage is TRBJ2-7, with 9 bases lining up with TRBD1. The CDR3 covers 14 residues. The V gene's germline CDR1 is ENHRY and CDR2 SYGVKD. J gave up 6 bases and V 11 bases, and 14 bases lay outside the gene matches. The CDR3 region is CASQTGTGLPEQYF. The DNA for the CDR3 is TGTGCCTCGCAGACCGGGACAGGGCTTCCCGAGCAGTACTTC.

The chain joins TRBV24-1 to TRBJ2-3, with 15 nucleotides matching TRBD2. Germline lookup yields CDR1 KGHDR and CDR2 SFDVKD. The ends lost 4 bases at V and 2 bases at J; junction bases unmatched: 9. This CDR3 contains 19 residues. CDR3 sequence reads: CATSDPLGTSGGFTDTQYF. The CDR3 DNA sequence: TGTGCCACCAGTGACCCTCTGGGGACTAGCGGGGGGTTCACAGATACGCAGTATTTT.

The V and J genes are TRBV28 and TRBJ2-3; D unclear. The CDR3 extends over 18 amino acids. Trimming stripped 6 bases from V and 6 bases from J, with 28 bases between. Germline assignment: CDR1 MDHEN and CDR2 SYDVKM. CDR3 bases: TGTGCCAGCAGCTTCACCCTCGGGCGTCTTAGGTGGAATGATACGCAGTATTTT. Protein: CASSFTLGRLRWNDTQYF.

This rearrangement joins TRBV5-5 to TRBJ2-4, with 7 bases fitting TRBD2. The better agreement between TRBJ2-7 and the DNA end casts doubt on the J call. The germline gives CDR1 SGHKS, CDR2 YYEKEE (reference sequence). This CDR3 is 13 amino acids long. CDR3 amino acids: CASVPVGRNEQYF. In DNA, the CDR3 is TGTGCCAGCGTGCCCGTCGGGAGGAACGAGCAGTACTTC.

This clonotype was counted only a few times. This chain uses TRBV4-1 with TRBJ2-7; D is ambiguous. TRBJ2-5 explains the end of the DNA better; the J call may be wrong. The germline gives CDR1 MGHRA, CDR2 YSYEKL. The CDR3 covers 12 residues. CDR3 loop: CASSQDWGTQYF. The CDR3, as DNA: TGCGCCAGCAGCCAAGATTGGGGGACCCAGTACTTC.

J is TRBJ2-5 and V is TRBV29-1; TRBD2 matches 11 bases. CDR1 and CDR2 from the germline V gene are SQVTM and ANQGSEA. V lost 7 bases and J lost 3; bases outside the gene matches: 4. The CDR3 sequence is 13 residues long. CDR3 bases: TGCAGCGGGTCACTAGCGGGGGAAGAGACCCAGTACTTC. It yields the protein CSGSLAGEETQYF.